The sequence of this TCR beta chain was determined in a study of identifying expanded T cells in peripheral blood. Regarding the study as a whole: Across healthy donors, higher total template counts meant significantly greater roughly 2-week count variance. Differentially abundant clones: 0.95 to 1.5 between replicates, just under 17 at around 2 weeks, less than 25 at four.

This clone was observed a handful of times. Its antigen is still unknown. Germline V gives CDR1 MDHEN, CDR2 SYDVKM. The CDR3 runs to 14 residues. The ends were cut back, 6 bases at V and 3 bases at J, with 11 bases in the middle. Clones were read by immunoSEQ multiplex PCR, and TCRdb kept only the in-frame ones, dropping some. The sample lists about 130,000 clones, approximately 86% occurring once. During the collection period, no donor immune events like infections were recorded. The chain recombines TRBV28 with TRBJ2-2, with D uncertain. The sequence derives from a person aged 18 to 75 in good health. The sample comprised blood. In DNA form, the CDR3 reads TGTGCCAGCAGGCGCCAATCCGACACCGGGGAGCTGTTTTTT. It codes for CASRRQSDTGELFF. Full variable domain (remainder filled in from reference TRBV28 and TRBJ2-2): DVKVTQSSRYLVKRTGEKVFLECVQDMDHENMFWYRQDPGLGLRLIYFSYDVKMKEKGDIPEGYSVSREKKERFSLILESASTNQTSMYLCASRRQSDTGELFFGEGSRLTVL.